The clone carrying this T cell receptor (beta chain) came up many times. The antigen remains undetermined. The data are from a study of T cells in Graves' hyperthyroidism and ophthalmopathy. Study overall: Prior to any treatment, at the point of initial diagnosis, peripheral blood was collected.

There were TCR beta CDR3 regions amplified from RNA transcripts. HTBI primers were the set used in a first-round RT-PCR of the TCR CDR3. One entry per CDR3 protein, called by TCRdb with MiXCR from the multiplex PCR reads. The sample has hundreds of thousands of distinct CDR3 sequences, more than 15% seen once; the top ten hold around 7.3%. General study findings and limits: Patients with ophthalmopathy were separated from those with stable hyperthyroidism by a 13 V-J model.

Trimming took 4 bases from V and 3 from J; bases not matched to a gene: 4. Germline values: CDR1 MNHEY, CDR2 SMNVEV (reference sequence). This CDR3 comprises 14 residues. Exclusion followed for patients with uncontrolled infection, other autoimmune disease, pregnancy or lactation. The chain couples TRBV27 to TRBJ1-2, with 8 bases matching TRBD1. The sequenced sample was blood. This TCR came from a woman in her late teens or twenties with Graves' hyperthyroidism. CDR3 protein: CASSSRGRDYGYTF. The CDR3 DNA sequence: TGTGCCAGCAGTTCCAGGGGGCGCGACTATGGCTACACCTTC.